This note documents a single T cell receptor (beta chain) sequence. The authors' processing: Amplifying reference gene primers gave estimates of nucleated cell counts. The assay was immunoSEQ multiplex PCR, and TCRdb's table has in-frame clones only and misses some. V, J and clone size were drawn from that table, and D and trimming were deduced from the DNA. This table has about 240,000 clones, roughly 85% appearing once. This sample is drawn from a study of blood T cell repertoires in COVID-19. The sample taken for sequencing was peripheral blood. The clonotype comes from a middle-aged man with COVID-19, enrolled during active disease.

The CDR3 DNA sequence: TGTGCCAGCTCACCACTCCCCGGGACAGGGAACACTGAAGCTTTCTTT. The encoded protein is CASSPLPGTGNTEAFF. The rearrangement links TRBV18 to TRBJ1-1, with 8 bases that match TRBD1. Per the germline V gene, CDR1 is KGHSH and CDR2 is LQKENI. The CDR3 covers 16 residues. V lost 1 base, J lost 1 base, and 5 bases stayed unmatched.